These 32 T cell receptor beta chains were all obtained from the same sample, sequenced in a study of cytomegalovirus exposure and HLA in healthy donors. Assay: immunoSEQ multiplex PCR; the TCRdb copy retains only in-frame clones and omits some. This sample yields 300,000 or so clones, of which roughly 86% are seen a single time; 0.9% to 1% belongs to the top ten. The sequenced sample consisted of PBMCs. The receptors were gathered from a man aged 25-40 years in good health and CMV-seronegative.

CDR3 loop: CASRASGDEKLFF. Written as DNA, the CDR3 is TGCGCCAGCAGAGCCTCAGGGGATGAAAAACTGTTTTTT. The rearrangement uses TRBV10-2 and TRBJ1-4; D perhaps matches TRBD1 (6 bases). This CDR3 spans 13 amino acids. Germline assignment: CDR1 WSHSY and CDR2 SAAADI. Trimming took 6 bases from V and 6 from J, leaving 11 bases between them.

The sample holds one count of this clone. The V gene is TRBV5-6, the J gene TRBJ2-5; TRBD2 matches at 8 bases. Germline V lookup: CDR1 SGHDT, CDR2 YYEEEE. With V trimmed by 3 bases and J by 5 bases, 12 bases remained unmatched. The CDR3 has 16 amino acids. The CDR3 DNA is TGTGCCAGCAGCTCCAGACCCCCGGGACTAGTCGAGACCCAGTACTTC. This encodes CASSSRPPGLVETQYF.

The chain employs TRBV7-6 and TRBJ2-5; 8 nucleotides agree with TRBD2. Germline V gene data show CDR1 as SGHVS and CDR2 as FNYEAQ. The CDR3 loop spans 15 amino acids. V was clipped by 5 bases and J by 5 bases; unmatched bases: 10. The CDR3 nucleotides are TGTGCCAGCAGCACAACGCAGGGCGGGGGGGAGACCCAGTACTTC. Translated, it gives CASSTTQGGGETQYF.

This clone was picked up one time. The chain employs TRBV14 and TRBJ2-3; D might be TRBD1 (6 bases). Germline V gene sequence: CDR1 SGHDN, CDR2 FVKESK. The CDR3 spans 15 residues. The V and J ends lost 4 bases and 6 bases respectively, with 17 bases between them. CDR3 amino acids: CASSPSMGAWDTQYF. The CDR3 coding sequence is TGTGCCAGCAGCCCCTCTATGGGGGCCTGGGATACGCAGTATTTT.

J is TRBJ2-3 and V is TRBV7-8, with D possibly TRBD2 on 7 matching bases. This CDR3 has 15 residues. In germline, CDR1 is SGHVS, CDR2 FQNEAQ. The ends were cut back, 5 bases at V and 1 base at J, with 13 bases in the middle. CDR3 amino acids: CASSLWRGRTDTQYF. The CDR3 DNA reads as TGTGCCAGCAGCCTTTGGCGGGGGCGCACAGATACGCAGTATTTT.

The chain combines TRBV4-3 with TRBJ1-1, with D possibly being TRBD1 (6 bases). CDR3 size: 19 residues. CDR1 is LGHNA and CDR2 is YSLEER in the germline V gene. The ends were cut back, 0 bases at V and 3 bases at J, with 23 bases in the middle. CDR3 sequence reads: CASSQDFPTGTVRDTEAFF. The CDR3 DNA reads TGCGCCAGCAGCCAAGATTTTCCCACAGGGACGGTAAGAGACACTGAAGCTTTCTTT.

The DNA of the CDR3 is TGTGCCAGCAGGCGACAGGGAGGAACTGAAGCTTTCTTT. Translating gives CASRRQGGTEAFF. V usage is TRBV6-5 and J usage is TRBJ1-1; TRBD1 agrees at 7 bases. V gave up 6 bases and J gave up 5 bases; unmatched junction bases: 6. The germline V gene has CDR1 MNHEY and CDR2 SVGAGI. The CDR3 covers 13 residues.

The chain combines TRBV10-3 with TRBJ2-7, with D maybe TRBD2 (6 bases). V shed 4 bases and J shed 7 bases, with 20 bases lying between them. The CDR3 runs 15 residues. Germline CDR1 ENHRY, CDR2 SYGVKD. This CDR3 is CAISGAGQAVGEQYF. CDR3 nucleotides: TGTGCCATCAGTGGCGCGGGGCAGGCGGTGGGGGAGCAGTACTTC.

The chain has TRBV6-5 and TRBJ1-4; 8 nucleotides line up with TRBD1. This CDR3 spans 14 amino acids. V was clipped by 6 bases and J by 8 bases; unmatched bases: 8. The germline CDR1 and CDR2 sequences are MNHEY and SVGAGI. CDR3 in DNA: TGTGCCAGCAGCTACGGGACAGGCAGAGAAAAACTGTTTTTT. The encoded protein is CASSYGTGREKLFF.

The rearrangement uses TRBV28 and TRBJ1-1; D gene ambiguous. The V gene lost 3 bases and the J gene lost 5 bases, with 22 bases spanning the gap. CDR3 length: 17 residues. Germline V gene lookup returns CDR1 MDHEN and CDR2 SYDVKM. CDR3 residues: CASSFPPWLGRATEAFF. Here the CDR3 DNA reads TGTGCCAGCAGTTTCCCACCCTGGCTCGGGAGGGCTACTGAAGCTTTCTTT. The full variable domain, with the rest looked up from reference TRBV28 and TRBJ1-1, is DVKVTQSSRYLVKRTGEKVFLECVQDMDHENMFWYRQDPGLGLRLIYFSYDVKMKEKGDIPEGYSVSREKKERFSLILESASTNQTSMYLCASSFPPWLGRATEAFFGQGTRLTVV.

V and J are TRBV9 and TRBJ2-7; 7 positions agree with TRBD1. V gave up 3 bases and J gave up 4 bases; unmatched junction bases: 4. This CDR3 spans 13 amino acids. Germline V gene sequence: CDR1 SGDLS, CDR2 YYNGEE. The CDR3 is CASSGQGGYEQYF. CDR3 nucleotides: TGTGCCAGCAGCGGACAGGGTGGTTACGAGCAGTACTTC. The full variable domain, with the rest looked up from reference TRBV9 and TRBJ2-7, is DSGVTQTPKHLITATGQRVTLRCSPRSGDLSVYWYQQSLDQGLQFLIQYYNGEERAKGNILERFSAQQFPDLHSELNLSSLELGDSALYFCASSGQGGYEQYFGPGTRLTVT.

The chain links TRBV9 to TRBJ2-1; TRBD1 agrees at 10 bases. Germline V CDR1 and CDR2: SGDLS, YYNGEE. After removal of 0 bases from V and 5 bases from J, the junction contained 11 bases not matched to a gene. The CDR3 consists of 18 residues. The CDR3 DNA is TGTGCCAGCAGCGTAGTAGGGAGACAGGGGGCCGGCGACAATGAGCAGTTCTTC. Protein sequence: CASSVVGRQGAGDNEQFF.

The chain uses TRBV6-5 and TRBJ2-3, with unresolved D. V lost 0 bases and J 0 bases, leaving 7 bases between the germline ends. This CDR3 has 15 amino acids. Germline CDR1 and CDR2: MNHEY and SVGAGI. In nucleotides, the CDR3 is TGTGCCAGCAGTTACTCTGTCAGTAGCACAGATACGCAGTATTTT. Its translation: CASSYSVSSTDTQYF.

This clone was detected a few times. The chain combines TRBV30 with TRBJ1-5, with D perhaps TRBD1 (5 bases). Per the germline V gene, CDR1 is GTSNPN and CDR2 is SVGIG (reference sequence). The CDR3 runs 13 residues. Trimming took off 2 bases at V and 6 bases at J, with 11 bases between the two ends. As DNA, the CDR3 is TGTGCCTGGAGTATTGGGGGGGGTCAGCCCCAGCATTTT. Amino acid sequence: CAWSIGGGQPQHF.

The chain employs TRBV9 and TRBJ1-1; D is perhaps TRBD1 (6 bases). V gave up 7 bases and J gave up 2 bases, with 12 bases separating them. The CDR3 length is 13 residues. Germline CDR1 and CDR2: SGDLS and YYNGEE. The CDR3: CASAWGTNTEAFF. The CDR3 DNA follows: TGTGCCAGCGCTTGGGGGACAAACACTGAAGCTTTCTTT.

About this clone itself: This same CDR3 is encoded by further DNA sequences in the sample. J is TRBJ1-1 and V is TRBV29-1; the match to TRBD1 covers 8 bases. The V gene end was trimmed by 5 bases and the J gene end by 4 bases; junction bases not matched to a gene: 6. This CDR3 has 13 amino acids. The germline gives CDR1 SQVTM, CDR2 ANQGSEA. Written as DNA, the CDR3 is TGCAGCGTTAGAGGACAGGGAGGCACTGAAGCTTTCTTT. It specifies CSVRGQGGTEAFF.

The rearrangement uses TRBV9 and TRBJ2-3; 11 bases are a match to TRBD1. The CDR3 is 15 residues long. V lost 3 bases, J lost 4 bases, and 4 bases stayed unmatched. Germline CDR1 reads SGDLS; CDR2 reads YYNGEE. The CDR3 bases are TGTGCCAGCAGCGGGGACAGGGGGATATCAGATACGCAGTATTTT. Its translation: CASSGDRGISDTQYF.

This clone was seen more than once but under ten times. V is TRBV11-2 and J is TRBJ1-6; TRBD1 aligns across 9 bases. CDR1 is SGHAT and CDR2 is FQNNGV in the germline V gene. The V and J ends lost 6 bases and 9 bases, in that order; junction bases with no gene match: 12. The CDR3 runs to 16 residues. This CDR3 is CASSGSGTGFSSPLHF. DNA of the CDR3: TGTGCCAGCAGTGGCAGCGGGACAGGGTTTAGTTCACCCCTCCACTTT.

The rearrangement links TRBV10-1 to TRBJ1-2, with 7 nucleotides matching TRBD1. Germline lookup yields CDR1 WNHNN and CDR2 SYGVQD (reference sequence). Trimming at V came to 6 bases and at J to 4 bases, leaving 14 bases not matched to a gene. The CDR3 contains 16 residues. This CDR3 reads CASRNDRDRAAYGYTF. CDR3 in DNA: TGCGCCAGCAGGAACGACCGAGACAGGGCGGCCTATGGCTACACCTTC.

The chain carries TRBV11-2 and TRBJ2-1, with D tentatively TRBD1 (5 bases). Trimming stripped 4 bases from V and 0 bases from J, with 16 bases between. This CDR3 has 17 amino acids. The V gene's germline CDR1 is SGHAT and CDR2 FQNNGV. CDR3 DNA sequence: TGTGCCAGCAGCTCGTGGACACTTATCAGCTCCTACAATGAGCAGTTCTTC. This translates into CASSSWTLISSYNEQFF.

V is TRBV7-6 and J is TRBJ2-1; 9 positions agree with TRBD2. CDR3 length: 15 residues. The junction had 3 bases not matched to a gene; V was cut back by 0 bases and J by 6 bases. Germline values: CDR1 SGHVS, CDR2 FNYEAQ. The CDR3 here is CASSLAPSGINEQFF. CDR3 bases: TGTGCCAGCAGCTTAGCGCCTAGCGGGATCAATGAGCAGTTCTTC. The full variable domain, its missing parts supplied by reference TRBV7-6 and TRBJ2-1, is GAGVSQSPRYKVTKRGQDVALRCDPISGHVSLYWYRQALGQGPEFLTYFNYEAQQDKSGLPNDRFSAERPEGSISTLTIQRTEQRDSAMYRCASSLAPSGINEQFFGPGTRLTVL.

The table lists this clone with a count of one. This chain uses TRBV6-1 with TRBJ2-2; D is unclear. This CDR3 has 12 amino acids. The germline V and J ends were trimmed by 5 bases and 1 base, with 2 bases remaining between them. Germline V CDR1 and CDR2: MNHNS, SASEGT. In nucleotides, the CDR3 is TGTGCCAGCAGTCGGAACACCGGGGAGCTGTTTTTT. Translating it yields CASSRNTGELFF.

This chain links TRBV28 with TRBJ2-7; D might be TRBD2 (5 bases). Looked up from germline, CDR1 is MDHEN and CDR2 is SYDVKM. CDR3 length: 15 residues. V shed 4 bases and J shed 2 bases, with 15 bases lying between them. The CDR3 bases are TGTGCCAGCAGTTCTCCCCCGACGGAGGCCTACGAGCAGTACTTC. It translates to CASSSPPTEAYEQYF.

The V and J genes are TRBV28 and TRBJ1-2, with 10 nucleotides matching TRBD1. The CDR3 is 15 amino acids. The V and J ends lost 6 bases and 7 bases, in that order; junction bases with no gene match: 11. In germline, CDR1 is MDHEN, CDR2 SYDVKM. The CDR3 coding sequence is TGTGCCAGCAGGATACGCGACAGGGGGCACGTTGGCTACACCTTC. Protein product: CASRIRDRGHVGYTF.

There are a few counts of this clone. The chain has TRBV2 and TRBJ1-1; D unclear. V lost 6 bases to trimming and J lost 10 bases, with 12 bases between them. CDR1 SNHLY and CDR2 FYNNEI come from the germline V gene. The CDR3 contains 11 residues. CDR3 region: CASRERVTAFF. The CDR3 coding sequence is TGTGCCAGCAGGGAGAGGGTGACAGCTTTCTTT.

This sequence joins TRBV4-3 and TRBJ1-5, with 9 bases lining up with TRBD1. Germline V gene lookup returns CDR1 LGHNA and CDR2 YSLEER. The trim removed 0 bases at V and 4 bases at J, leaving 10 bases unmatched. The CDR3 runs to 18 residues. The CDR3 bases are TGCGCCAGCAGCCAAGATTTGGGACAGGGTGATAGGAATCAGCCCCAGCATTTT. Translated, it gives CASSQDLGQGDRNQPQHF.

This clone was seen only once. The chain couples TRBV9 to TRBJ1-1; D gene unclear. The CDR3 is 14 amino acids. Trimming took off 0 bases at V and 4 bases at J, with 10 bases between the two ends. Per the germline V gene, CDR1 is SGDLS and CDR2 is YYNGEE. This CDR3 is CASSVVLYSTEAFF. CDR3 bases: TGTGCCAGCAGCGTAGTCCTTTATAGCACTGAAGCTTTCTTT.

The chain joins TRBV9 to TRBJ2-6; 10 nucleotides line up with TRBD1. The CDR3 covers 18 residues. V was clipped by 3 bases and J by 2 bases; unmatched bases: 8. The germline gives CDR1 SGDLS, CDR2 YYNGEE. The DNA for the CDR3 is TGTGCCAGCAGCGCCCGGGACAGGGGTCGCGCTGGGGCCAACGTCCTGACTTTC. This translates into CASSARDRGRAGANVLTF.

This rearrangement joins TRBV6-1 to TRBJ1-2, with 7 bases matching TRBD1. The ends lost 2 bases at V and 8 bases at J; junction bases unmatched: 11. The V gene's germline CDR1 is MNHNS and CDR2 SASEGT. The CDR3 is 15 amino acids. CDR3 amino acids: CASSETRTGGAGYTF. CDR3 in DNA: TGTGCCAGCAGTGAAACGAGGACAGGTGGCGCGGGCTACACCTTC.

V and J are TRBV2 and TRBJ2-7; TRBD1 aligns across 9 bases. The V gene's germline CDR1 is SNHLY and CDR2 FYNNEI. The V segment lost 9 bases and the J segment 3 bases; nucleotides outside the gene matches: 6. CDR3 length: 13 amino acids. CDR3 loop: CASGRDRDYEQYF. The CDR3, as DNA: TGTGCCAGTGGAAGGGACAGGGACTACGAGCAGTACTTC.

The chain is built from TRBV10-3 and TRBJ1-1; TRBD1 is a possible D gene (5 bases). CDR1 and CDR2 from the germline V gene are ENHRY and SYGVKD. This CDR3 spans 12 amino acids. V was cut by 3 bases and J by 11 bases, with 13 bases left in between. The CDR3 is CAISDVPPGAFF. The CDR3 nucleotides read TGTGCCATCAGTGATGTACCCCCAGGGGCTTTCTTT.

V usage is TRBV19 and J usage is TRBJ1-2; 8 bases match TRBD1. The CDR3 is 14 residues long. V lost 5 bases to trimming and J lost 6 bases; unmatched junction nucleotides: 8. Germline lookup yields CDR1 LNHDA and CDR2 SQIVND (reference sequence). DNA of the CDR3: TGTGCCAGTAGTCCCTGGACAGGGAGTGATGGCTACACCTTC. It yields the protein CASSPWTGSDGYTF.